Listed below are T cell receptor beta chains from one sample, sequenced in a study of blood T cell repertoires in COVID-19. Sequencing was performed with immunoSEQ multiplex PCR; in TCRdb, only in-frame clones are kept and a portion is missing. The sample holds about 280,000 clones, 80% to 90% seen once. Specimen: peripheral blood. Source of these receptors: a woman between 45 and 65 years old who had recovered from COVID-19. CDR3s include the opening cysteine and the closing phenylalanine or tryptophan. A D gene is named only where the DNA matches it firmly.

v_gene,d_gene,j_gene,CDR3aa
TRBV19,.,TRBJ1-2,CASSLHSAPNYGYTF
TRBV7-9,.,TRBJ2-2,CASSSFRDTNTGELFF
TRBV7-3,.,TRBJ2-5,CASSLSPGEETQYF
TRBV11-3,TRBD1,TRBJ2-7,CASSLGTGGSYEQYF
TRBV6-2/TRBV6-3,TRBD1,TRBJ1-1,CASSPAGTASFEAFF
TRBV9,TRBD1,TRBJ1-2,CASSPRDTGVYGYTF
TRBV28,.,TRBJ1-2,CASSHTVNYGYTF
TRBV7-2,TRBD1,TRBJ1-1,CASSFRQGSEAFF
TRBV19,.,TRBJ1-4,CASGETPGSATNEKLFF
TRBV28,TRBD1,TRBJ2-7,CASSFSGTGSYEQYF